This section outlines one T cell receptor beta chain sequence together with its context. A few counts support this clonotype. Its antigen remains undetermined. Base qualities are not at hand, and no much larger clone is one base apart. Receptors were amplified or captured by PCR. TCRdb names Illumina HiSeq 2500 as the instrument used. Molecular barcoding was employed in the preparation of TCR libraries, with unique molecular identifiers being used to normalize TCRbeta repertoire quantification. TCRdb reprocessing: public reads trimmed at Q25 with fastp, clones called with MiXCR, in-frame beta chains kept. Each record represents a unique CDR3 protein, reported with the most common genes and DNA among its rows. The sample records some 80,000 distinct CDR3 sequences, about a sixth of which are singletons. Less than 60% of the sample is in the top ten clones. This entry is derived from a study of T-cell reconstitution after alpha-beta-depleted transplantation in children (dated by TCRdb to about 2016). About the investigation overall: T-cell immune reconstitution after TCRalphabeta/CD19-depleted allogeneic hematopoietic cell transplantation in children was quantitatively tracked in the study by means of TCR repertoire profiling. The study at large found these results: Hyperexpanded clone frequencies declined over subsequent months; after one year, T-cell counts and TCRbeta diversity were mostly attributed to newly produced T cells. The apparently early alphabetaT-cell count recovery about two months after transplant was reportedly dependent on only several hundred rapidly expanded clones derived from non-depleted graft cells. In some patients, the high TCRbeta diversity seen at day 60 was put down to recipient T cells and intrathymic progenitors that had survived conditioning.

Relative to germline, V is 6 bases shorter and J is 14 bases shorter, with 14 bases between their ends. The CDR3 holds 11 amino acids from the cysteine to the phenylalanine. Left in the record is the CDR3 DNA by itself, 33 bases read in frame from the first base. The treatment or condition label, as the study defines it: allogeneic hematopoietic cell transplantation with graft depleted of TCRalphabeta T cells and CD19 B cells. Transplant recipients were children who received TCRalphabeta/CD19-depleted allogeneic hematopoietic cell grafts. Sequences were derived from PBMCs, mostly from graft donor cells, sampled 360 days after TCRalphabeta/CD19-depleted stem cell transplant. The sequence came from a male patient between 2 and 15 years old who had a stem cell transplant for acute lymphoblastic leukemia, so the T cells may come from the graft donor. The chain couples TRBV12-3 or TRBV12-4 to TRBJ2-1; TRBD1 is a weak D gene call, 7 bases matching. The CDR3 amino acid sequence is: CASRLDREEFF. The DNA sequence is given as TGTGCCAGCAGACTCGACAGGGAGGAGTTCTTC.